The rows below give T cell receptor beta chains drawn from one sample of a study of blood T cells in healthy people across ages. TCRdb used MiXCR to reprocess the 5' RACE reads, holding one entry per CDR3 protein. The table includes around 1,500,000 distinct CDR3 sequences, approximately 42% detected once. The sequenced sample was blood. The receptors come from a woman aged 18-35 years in good health. CDR3s include the opening cysteine and the closing phenylalanine or tryptophan. The order of the fields is J gene, V gene, D gene, clone size, CDR3 protein, CDR3 DNA. D genes are given only for firm matches. Clone size is not always given. Where it is, it says once, few, many or a class for expanded clones.

>TRBJ2-7|TRBV5-6|TRBD2|-
CASSPRGGSLYEQYF
TGTGCCAGCAGCCCCCGCGGCGGGAGCCTCTACGAGCAGTACTTC
>TRBJ2-3|TRBV9|TRBD2|-
CASSVSGTIRDTQYF
TGTGCCAGCAGCGTGAGCGGGACCATACGGGATACGCAGTATTTT
>TRBJ2-1|TRBV7-6|-|few
CASSLGPGDEQFF
TGTGCCAGCAGCTTAGGACCTGGCGATGAGCAGTTCTTC
>TRBJ1-5|TRBV28|-|many
CASSMGRTEHF
TGTGCCAGCAGTATGGGACGTACGGAGCATTTT
>TRBJ1-2|TRBV5-4|-|-
CASSLAWAGLFYGYTF
TGTGCCAGCAGCTTGGCCTGGGCAGGCCTATTCTATGGCTACACCTTC
>TRBJ1-2|TRBV6-5|-|-
CASSVNSVLNYGYTF
TGTGCCAGCAGCGTGAACAGCGTACTTAACTATGGCTACACCTTC
>TRBJ2-7|TRBV5-1|TRBD1|few
CASSGGQALGSYEQYF
TGCGCCAGCAGCGGGGGACAGGCATTGGGCTCCTACGAGCAGTACTTC
>TRBJ2-6|TRBV28|-|-
CASSLLGDSGANVLTF
TGTGCCAGCAGTTTATTGGGAGACTCTGGGGCCAACGTCCTGACTTTC
>TRBJ1-5|TRBV6-1|-|-
CASREYSNQPQHF
TGTGCCAGCAGGGAATATAGCAATCAGCCCCAGCATTTT
>TRBJ2-1|TRBV5-1|-|once
CASSLGGPMMGNEQFF
TGCGCCAGCAGCCTAGGAGGGCCTATGATGGGCAATGAGCAGTTCTTC
>TRBJ2-7|TRBV29-1|-|-
CSVVPDSVSHEQYF
TGCAGCGTTGTTCCGGACAGTGTCTCCCACGAGCAGTACTTC
>TRBJ2-2|TRBV6-5|-|-
CASSYGGLTGELFF
TGTGCCAGCAGTTATGGGGGTTTGACCGGGGAGCTGTTTTTT
>TRBJ2-3|TRBV28|TRBD2|-
CATFIAGRTDTQYF
TGTGCCACCTTCATAGCGGGACGCACAGATACGCAGTATTTT
>TRBJ1-2|TRBV7-2|-|few
CASSLAPSGARHYGYTF
TGTGCCAGCAGCTTAGCCCCATCCGGGGCGCGCCACTATGGCTACACCTTC
>TRBJ1-1|TRBV3-1|-|-
CASSGQVGVRGEAFF
TGTGCCAGCAGCGGTCAGGTCGGGGTCCGGGGTGAAGCTTTCTTT
>TRBJ2-3|TRBV4-2|TRBD2|-
CASSRGTSGGTDAQYF
TGTGCCAGCAGCAGAGGGACTAGCGGTGGGACAGATGCGCAGTATTTT
>TRBJ2-1|TRBV18|-|-
CASSRGPNSYNEQFF
TGTGCCAGCTCGCGCGGCCCTAACTCCTACAATGAGCAGTTCTTC
>TRBJ2-1|TRBV24-1|-|-
CATSDQRGVNEQFF
TGTGCCACCAGTGACCAGAGAGGGGTCAATGAGCAGTTCTTC
>TRBJ2-7|TRBV30|-|-
CAWSVTDPGEQYF
TGTGCCTGGAGTGTAACGGACCCGGGGGAGCAGTACTTC
>TRBJ1-4|TRBV10-1|TRBD1|-
CASSDGQGATNEKLFF
TGCGCCAGCAGTGACGGACAGGGAGCAACTAATGAAAAACTGTTTTTT
>TRBJ2-7|TRBV14|TRBD2|-
CASSQDLGGGDEQYF
TGTGCCAGCAGCCAAGATCTGGGGGGGGGAGACGAGCAGTACTTC
>TRBJ2-3|TRBV24-1|-|-
CVTSDGELDTQYF
TGTGTCACCAGTGATGGGGAGCTAGATACGCAGTATTTT
>TRBJ1-4|TRBV10-3|TRBD1|-
CAISETGVTNEKLFF
TGTGCCATCAGTGAGACAGGGGTGACTAATGAAAAACTGTTTTTT
>TRBJ2-6|TRBV12-3/TRBV12-4|-|few
CASPTASGANVLTF
TGTGCCAGTCCTACGGCGTCTGGGGCCAACGTCCTGACTTTC
>TRBJ1-2|TRBV6-1|-|-
CASEEREIYGYTF
TGTGCCAGTGAAGAACGGGAAATCTATGGCTACACCTTC
>TRBJ2-4|TRBV21-1|-|-
CASSKEGPSCLAKNIQYF
TGTGCCAGCAGCAAAGAAGGCCCTAGCTGCTTAGCCAAAAACATTCAGTACTTC
>TRBJ1-6|TRBV15|-|few
CATSRVRTVNSPLHF
TGTGCCACCAGCAGAGTTCGGACGGTGAATTCACCCCTCCACTTT
>TRBJ1-2|TRBV4-1|-|-
CASSQLGVAAGYTF
TGCGCCAGCAGCCAATTGGGGGTGGCGGCGGGCTACACCTTC
>TRBJ2-1|TRBV20-1|-|-
CSALKGKETQFF
TGCAGTGCCTTAAAGGGGAAAGAGACCCAGTTCTTC
>TRBJ2-5|TRBV9|TRBD2|-
CASSAGTSGTTLKETQYF
TGTGCCAGCAGCGCCGGGACTAGCGGGACGACGCTAAAAGAGACCCAGTACTTC
>TRBJ1-4|TRBV11-2|-|few
CASSPLSRVEKLFF
TGTGCCAGCAGCCCACTATCCAGGGTTGAAAAACTGTTTTTT
>TRBJ2-1|TRBV6-6|-|few
CASSYRADSYNEQFF
TGTGCCAGCAGTTACAGGGCGGACAGCTACAATGAGCAGTTCTTC
>TRBJ2-7|TRBV6-1|-|once
CASSEPRIQYF
TGTGCCAGCAGTGAGCCTCGTATTCAGTACTTC
>TRBJ2-1|TRBV12-5|TRBD2|-
CASGRINEQFF
TGTGCTAGCGGGAGGATCAATGAGCAGTTCTTC
>TRBJ2-1|TRBV6-5|-|few
CASSYLNEQFF
TGTGCCAGCAGTTATCTAAATGAGCAGTTCTTC
>TRBJ2-7|TRBV29-1|TRBD2|-
CSVAGSGSSYNEQYF
TGCAGCGTTGCTGGTAGCGGGAGCTCCTACAATGAGCAGTACTTC
>TRBJ2-1|TRBV20-1|-|-
CSARGTYVNEQFF
TGCAGTGCTAGAGGGACCTACGTCAATGAGCAGTTCTTC
>TRBJ2-3|TRBV12-3/TRBV12-4|TRBD1|many
CASSQNTPGGGGDTQYF
TGTGCCAGCAGCCAGAATACACCAGGGGGTGGAGGAGATACGCAGTATTTT
>TRBJ1-2|TRBV28|TRBD1|-
CASSPGMDRAFIYGYTF
TGTGCCAGCAGCCCAGGGATGGACAGGGCTTTTATATATGGCTACACCTTC
>TRBJ1-6|TRBV12-3/TRBV12-4|TRBD1|once
CASSLQGALGNSPLHF
TGTGCCAGCAGCCTACAGGGGGCACTAGGGAATTCACCCCTCCACTTT